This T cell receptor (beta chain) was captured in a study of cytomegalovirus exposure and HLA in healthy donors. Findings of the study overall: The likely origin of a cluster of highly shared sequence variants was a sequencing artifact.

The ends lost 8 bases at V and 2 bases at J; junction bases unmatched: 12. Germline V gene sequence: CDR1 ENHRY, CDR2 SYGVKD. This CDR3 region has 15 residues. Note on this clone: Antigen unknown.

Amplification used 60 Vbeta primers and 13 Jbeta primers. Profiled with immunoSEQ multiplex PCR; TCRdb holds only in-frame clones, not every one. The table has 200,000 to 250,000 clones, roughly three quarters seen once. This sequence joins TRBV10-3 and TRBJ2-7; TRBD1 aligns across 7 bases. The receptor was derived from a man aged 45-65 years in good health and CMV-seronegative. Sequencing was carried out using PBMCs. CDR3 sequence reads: CAIGDRQTNTYEQYF. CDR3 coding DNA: TGTGCCATCGGGGACAGACAGACAAATACCTACGAGCAGTACTTC.